This section outlines one TCR beta chain sequence together with its context. These data belong to a study of blood T cell repertoires in COVID-19. Overall study: In each case, the material was cDNA or gDNA derived from T cells, B-cell-depleted T cells, or PBMCs.

The recovered donors of Cohort 3 showed two negative PCRs, clearance, or symptom resolution. V shed 4 bases, J shed 4 bases, and the junction held 10 bases outside the gene matches. This CDR3 comprises 16 residues. Germline values: CDR1 SNHLY, CDR2 FYNNEI. TCRdb's copy holds only in-frame clones and misses some; the assay was immunoSEQ multiplex PCR. The sample records about 130,000 clones, around nine tenths being singletons. The chain carries TRBV2 and TRBJ1-1; 9 nucleotides align to TRBD1. This clonotype was sampled from a woman aged 50 to 60 who had recovered from COVID-19. Input material: PBMCs or T cells enriched from blood (not recorded which). The CDR3 reads CASSGGTGNRGTEAFF. CDR3 nucleotide sequence: TGTGCCAGCAGTGGGGGGACAGGGAATCGGGGCACTGAAGCTTTCTTT.